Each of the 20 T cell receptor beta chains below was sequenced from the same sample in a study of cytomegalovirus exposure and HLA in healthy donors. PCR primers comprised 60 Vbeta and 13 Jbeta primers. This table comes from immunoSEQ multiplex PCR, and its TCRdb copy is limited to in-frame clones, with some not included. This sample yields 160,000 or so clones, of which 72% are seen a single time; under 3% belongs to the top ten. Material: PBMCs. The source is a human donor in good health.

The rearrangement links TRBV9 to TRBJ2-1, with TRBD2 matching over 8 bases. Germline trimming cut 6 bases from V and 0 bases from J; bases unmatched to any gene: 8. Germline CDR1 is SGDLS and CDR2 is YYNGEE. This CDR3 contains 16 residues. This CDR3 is CASNGGVADSYNEQFF. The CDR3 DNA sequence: TGTGCCAGCAACGGGGGGGTAGCGGACTCCTACAATGAGCAGTTCTTC.

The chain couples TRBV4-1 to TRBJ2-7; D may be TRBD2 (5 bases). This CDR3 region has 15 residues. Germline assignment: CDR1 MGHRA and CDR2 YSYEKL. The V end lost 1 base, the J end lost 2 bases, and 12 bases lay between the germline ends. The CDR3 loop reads CASSQGRGIPYEQYF. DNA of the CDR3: TGCGCCAGCAGCCAAGGAAGAGGGATCCCCTACGAGCAGTACTTC.

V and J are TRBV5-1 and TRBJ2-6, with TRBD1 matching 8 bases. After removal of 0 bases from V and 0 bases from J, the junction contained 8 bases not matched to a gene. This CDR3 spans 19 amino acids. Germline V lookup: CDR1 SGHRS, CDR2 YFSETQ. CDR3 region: CASSLARQGIASGANVLTF. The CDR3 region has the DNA TGCGCCAGCAGCTTGGCCCGACAGGGGATTGCCTCTGGGGCCAACGTCCTGACTTTC.

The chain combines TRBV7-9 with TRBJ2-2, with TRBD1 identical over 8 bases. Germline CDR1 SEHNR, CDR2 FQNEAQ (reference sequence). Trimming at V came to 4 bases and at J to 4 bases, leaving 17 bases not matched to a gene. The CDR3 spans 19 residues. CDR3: CASSSKPLRGPSGTGELFF. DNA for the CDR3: TGTGCCAGCAGCTCTAAACCGCTCAGGGGGCCCTCGGGCACCGGGGAGCTGTTTTTT.

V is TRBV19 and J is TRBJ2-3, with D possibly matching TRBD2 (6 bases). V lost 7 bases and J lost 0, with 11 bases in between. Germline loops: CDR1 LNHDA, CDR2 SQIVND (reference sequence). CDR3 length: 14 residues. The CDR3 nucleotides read TGTGCCAGTACTGCGGGACCTAGCACAGATACGCAGTATTTT. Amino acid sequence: CASTAGPSTDTQYF.

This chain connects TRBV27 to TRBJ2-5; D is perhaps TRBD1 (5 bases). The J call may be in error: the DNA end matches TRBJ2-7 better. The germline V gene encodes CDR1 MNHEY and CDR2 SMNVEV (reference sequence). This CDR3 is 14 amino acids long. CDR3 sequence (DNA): TGTGCCAGCAGTTTAGGCAGGGTTGGCCACGAGCAGTACTTC. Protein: CASSLGRVGHEQYF.

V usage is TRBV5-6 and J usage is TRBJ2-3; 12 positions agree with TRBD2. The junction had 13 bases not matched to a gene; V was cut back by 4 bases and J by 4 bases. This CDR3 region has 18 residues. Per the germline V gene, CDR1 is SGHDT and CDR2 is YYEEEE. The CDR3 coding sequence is TGTGCCAGCAGCGCCCCGGGACTAGCGGGCATGTTAGCAGATACGCAGTATTTT. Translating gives CASSAPGLAGMLADTQYF.

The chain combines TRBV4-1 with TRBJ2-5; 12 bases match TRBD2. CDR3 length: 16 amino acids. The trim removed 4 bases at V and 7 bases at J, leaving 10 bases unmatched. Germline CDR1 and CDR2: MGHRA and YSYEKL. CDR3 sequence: CASSLRLAGAEGTQYF. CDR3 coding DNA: TGCGCCAGCAGCCTCCGACTAGCGGGGGCCGAAGGGACCCAGTACTTC.

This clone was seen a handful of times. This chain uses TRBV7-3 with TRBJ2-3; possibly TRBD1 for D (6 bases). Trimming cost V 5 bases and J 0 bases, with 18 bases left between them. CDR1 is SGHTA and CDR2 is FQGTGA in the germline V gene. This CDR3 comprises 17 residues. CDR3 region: CASSHSGTPYSTDTQYF. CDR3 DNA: TGTGCCAGCAGCCACTCCGGGACACCATATAGCACAGATACGCAGTATTTT. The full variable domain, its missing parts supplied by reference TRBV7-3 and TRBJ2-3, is GAGVSQTPSNKVTEKGKYVELRCDPISGHTALYWYRQSLGQGPEFLIYFQGTGAADDSGLPNDRFFAVRPEGSVSTLKIQRTERGDSAVYLCASSHSGTPYSTDTQYFGPGTRLTVL.

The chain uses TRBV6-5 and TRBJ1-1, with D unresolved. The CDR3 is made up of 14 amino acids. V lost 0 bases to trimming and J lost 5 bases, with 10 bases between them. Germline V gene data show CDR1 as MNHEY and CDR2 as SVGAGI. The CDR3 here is CASSYSEGWTEAFF. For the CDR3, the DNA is TGTGCCAGCAGTTACTCGGAGGGTTGGACTGAAGCTTTCTTT.

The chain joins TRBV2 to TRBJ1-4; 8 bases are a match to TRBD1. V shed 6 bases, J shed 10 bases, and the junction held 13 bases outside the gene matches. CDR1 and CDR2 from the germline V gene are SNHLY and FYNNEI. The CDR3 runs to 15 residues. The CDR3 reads CASSQTTGVGGKLFF. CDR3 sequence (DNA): TGTGCCAGCAGCCAAACGACAGGGGTAGGGGGAAAACTGTTTTTT.

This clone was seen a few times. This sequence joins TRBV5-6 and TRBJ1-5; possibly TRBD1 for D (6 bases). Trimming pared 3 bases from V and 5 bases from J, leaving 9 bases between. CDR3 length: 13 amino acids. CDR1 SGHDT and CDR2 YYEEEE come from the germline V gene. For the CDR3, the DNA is TGTGCCAGCAGCTGGCAGGGGTATCAGCCCCAGCATTTT. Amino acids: CASSWQGYQPQHF.

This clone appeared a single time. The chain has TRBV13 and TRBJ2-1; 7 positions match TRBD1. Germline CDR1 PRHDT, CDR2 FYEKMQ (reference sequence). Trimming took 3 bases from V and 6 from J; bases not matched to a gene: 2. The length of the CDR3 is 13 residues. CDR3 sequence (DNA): TGTGCCAGCAGCTTCAACAGGGGCAATGAGCAGTTCTTC. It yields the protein CASSFNRGNEQFF.

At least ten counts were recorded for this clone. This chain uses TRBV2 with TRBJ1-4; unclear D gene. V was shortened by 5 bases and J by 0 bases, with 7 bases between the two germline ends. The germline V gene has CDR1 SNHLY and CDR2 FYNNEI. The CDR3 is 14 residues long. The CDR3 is CASSSGSTNEKLFF. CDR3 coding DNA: TGTGCCAGCAGTTCAGGCTCAACTAATGAAAAACTGTTTTTT.

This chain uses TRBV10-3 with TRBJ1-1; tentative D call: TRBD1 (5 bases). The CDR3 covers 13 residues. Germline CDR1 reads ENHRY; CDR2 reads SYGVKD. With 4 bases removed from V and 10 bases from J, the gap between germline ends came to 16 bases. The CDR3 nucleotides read TGTGCCATCAGTGGGTACGAGTTGGGGGGAGCTTTCTTT. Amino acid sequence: CAISGYELGGAFF.

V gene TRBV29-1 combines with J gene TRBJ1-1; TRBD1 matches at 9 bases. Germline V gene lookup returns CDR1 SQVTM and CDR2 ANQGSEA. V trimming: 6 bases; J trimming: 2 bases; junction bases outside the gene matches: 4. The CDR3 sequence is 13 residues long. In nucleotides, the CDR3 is TGCAGCGTCGACAGGGGGGTAAACACTGAAGCTTTCTTT. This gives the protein CSVDRGVNTEAFF.

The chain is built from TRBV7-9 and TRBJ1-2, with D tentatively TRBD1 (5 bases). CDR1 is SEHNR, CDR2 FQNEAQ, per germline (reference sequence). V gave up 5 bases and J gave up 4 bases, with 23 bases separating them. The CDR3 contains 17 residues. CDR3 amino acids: CASSLALGGSGSYGYTF. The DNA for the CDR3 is TGTGCCAGCAGCCTTGCGTTGGGGGGGTCAGGGAGCTATGGCTACACCTTC.

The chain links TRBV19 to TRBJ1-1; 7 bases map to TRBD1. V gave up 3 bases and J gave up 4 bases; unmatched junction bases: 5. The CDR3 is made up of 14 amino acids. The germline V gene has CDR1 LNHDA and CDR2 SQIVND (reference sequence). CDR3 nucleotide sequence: TGTGCCAGTAGTATGGGAACAGGGGTCACTGAAGCTTTCTTT. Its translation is CASSMGTGVTEAFF.

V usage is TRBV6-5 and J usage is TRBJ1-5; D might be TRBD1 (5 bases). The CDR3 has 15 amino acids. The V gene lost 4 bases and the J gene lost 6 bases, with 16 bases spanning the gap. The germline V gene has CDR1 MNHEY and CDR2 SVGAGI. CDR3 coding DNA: TGTGCCAGCAGTTCCTCGGACACGCTAGGTCAGCCCCAGCATTTT. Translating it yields CASSSSDTLGQPQHF.

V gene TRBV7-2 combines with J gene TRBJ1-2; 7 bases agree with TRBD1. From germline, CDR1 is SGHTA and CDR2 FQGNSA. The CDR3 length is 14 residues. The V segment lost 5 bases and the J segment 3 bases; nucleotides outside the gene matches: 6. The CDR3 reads CASSLGTVDYGYTF. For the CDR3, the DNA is TGTGCCAGCAGCCTAGGGACAGTTGACTATGGCTACACCTTC.